This TCR beta chain is from a study of blood T cell repertoires in COVID-19. Whole-study context: Spain, Italy and the United States supplied samples that represented acute and convalescent COVID-19.

Looked up from germline, CDR1 is KGHSH and CDR2 is LQKENI. CDR3 length: 15 residues. With 6 bases removed from V and 0 bases from J, the gap between germline ends came to 14 bases. In the authors' methods: By means of reference gene primer amplification, nucleated cell counts were estimated. Clones were sequenced by immunoSEQ multiplex PCR, and TCRdb holds only the in-frame ones, with some missing. The V and J calls and clone size are taken from that table; D and trimming were inferred from the DNA. The sample lists roughly 200,000 clones; approximately 83% were seen once. This clone was found a few times.

The specimen sequenced was peripheral blood. This clonotype originated in a human donor with active or convalescent COVID-19. The donor label of this sample is uncertain. This chain connects TRBV18 to TRBJ1-1; maybe TRBD1 (5 bases). The DNA of the CDR3 is TGTGCCAGCTCCAAGGGGAAATCTATGAACACTGAAGCTTTCTTT. Protein: CASSKGKSMNTEAFF.